This T cell receptor beta chain was found in a study of blood T cell repertoires in COVID-19. In the study's own analysis: Reference gene primer amplification yielded estimated nucleated cell counts. TCRdb's copy holds only in-frame clones and misses some; the assay was immunoSEQ multiplex PCR. V, J and clone size are taken as reported in that table, and D and trimming were inferred from the DNA itself. This table holds 390,000 or so clones, about 90% found once. Comment on this clone: Other nucleotide sequences from this sample produce the same CDR3.

The V end lost 4 bases, the J end lost 4 bases, and 11 bases lay between the germline ends. In germline, CDR1 is SGDLS, CDR2 YYNGEE. The CDR3 length is 14 residues. This TCR was sampled from a woman in her 30s with COVID-19, enrolled during active disease. The chain couples TRBV9 to TRBJ1-4; D ambiguous. The sample consisted of peripheral blood. The CDR3 here is CASSPQPLNEKLFF. For the CDR3, the DNA is TGTGCCAGCAGCCCACAGCCTCTTAATGAAAAACTGTTTTTT. The variable domain in full, with the rest retrieved from reference TRBV9 and TRBJ1-4, is DSGVTQTPKHLITATGQRVTLRCSPRSGDLSVYWYQQSLDQGLQFLIQYYNGEERAKGNILERFSAQQFPDLHSELNLSSLELGDSALYFCASSPQPLNEKLFFGSGTQLSVL.